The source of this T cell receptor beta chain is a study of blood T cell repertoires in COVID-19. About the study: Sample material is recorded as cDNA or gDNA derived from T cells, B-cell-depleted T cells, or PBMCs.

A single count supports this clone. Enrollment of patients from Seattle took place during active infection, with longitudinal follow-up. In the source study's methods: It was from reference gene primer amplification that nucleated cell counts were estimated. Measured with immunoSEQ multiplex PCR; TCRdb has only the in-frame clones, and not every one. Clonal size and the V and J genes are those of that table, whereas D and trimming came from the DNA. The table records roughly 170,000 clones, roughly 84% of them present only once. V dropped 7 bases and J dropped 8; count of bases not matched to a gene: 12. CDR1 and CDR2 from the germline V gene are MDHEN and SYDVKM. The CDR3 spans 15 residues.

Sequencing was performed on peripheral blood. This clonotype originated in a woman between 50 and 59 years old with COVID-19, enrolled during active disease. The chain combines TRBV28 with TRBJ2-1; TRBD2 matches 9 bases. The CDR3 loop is CASTQDSGGWDEQFF. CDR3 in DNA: TGTGCCAGCACCCAGGATAGCGGGGGTTGGGATGAGCAGTTCTTC.